This is a list of T cell receptor beta chains from one sample in a study of response to subunit inactivated influenza vaccine. MiXCR, applied by TCRdb to the RT-PCR reads, yields one record per CDR3 protein. This table holds more than 400,000 distinct CDR3 sequences, roughly 7.9% found once. Here the sequenced sample was PBMCs from blood, taken about 23 months after vaccination. These TCRs come from a man aged 50 to 69 who received an inactivated influenza vaccine. CDR3s leave out the opening cysteine and the closing phenylalanine or tryptophan. Where a row states a size, it is once, few, many or the class of an expanded clone; other rows omit it.

j_gene	abundance	v_gene	CDR3aa
TRBJ1-1	many	TRBV7-2	ASSLAQKNTEAF
TRBJ2-7	few	TRBV10-3	AISPYTSGGRSYEQY
TRBJ1-5	NA	TRBV12-3/TRBV12-4	ASSVSGMNQPQH
TRBJ2-7	NA	TRBV6-1	ASKVETGAYEQY
TRBJ1-2	many	TRBV12-3/TRBV12-4	ASSLVGNYGYT
TRBJ2-3	NA	TRBV20-1	SAGTGKATDTQY
TRBJ2-7	once	TRBV27	ASSIGASGIYEQY
TRBJ2-3	NA	TRBV29-1	SVAPGLAATDTQY
TRBJ1-3	NA	TRBV7-2	ASSSRGPGGNTIY
TRBJ2-1	few	TRBV11-1	ASSARTSGRANDEQF
TRBJ1-1	few	TRBV18	ASSPRHQNTEAF
TRBJ2-1	NA	TRBV15	ATSRGSQKNEQF
TRBJ1-5	NA	TRBV11-2	ASSLEGTGYSNQPQH
TRBJ2-2	NA	TRBV5-6	ASSQRNTGELF
TRBJ1-3	few	TRBV5-6	ASSSEWISGNTIY
TRBJ2-5	many	TRBV6-5	ASSSGQGSETQY
TRBJ1-1	few	TRBV5-1	ASSPRQPRRPMNTEAF
TRBJ1-4	NA	TRBV20-1	SARGFTNEKLF
TRBJ2-7	few	TRBV7-9	ASSYWHLSYEQY
TRBJ2-7	many	TRBV4-2	ASSQVVGQEDVEQY
TRBJ2-1	many	TRBV12-3/TRBV12-4	ASSQTSTEQF
TRBJ2-2	NA	TRBV11-1	ASSLGQGIGGELF
TRBJ2-1	NA	TRBV6-1	ASSPLSGRAYNEQF
TRBJ2-3	few	TRBV20-1	SATRTSGKTDTQY
TRBJ2-3	few	TRBV20-1	SAQGALGGTTDTQY
TRBJ2-1	NA	TRBV4-3	ASSQDTTQAGNEQF
TRBJ2-1	many	TRBV20-1	SASGLAEVREQF
TRBJ2-3	NA	TRBV14	ASSQGKATDTQY
TRBJ2-7	many	TRBV7-2	ASSLQGNSYEQY